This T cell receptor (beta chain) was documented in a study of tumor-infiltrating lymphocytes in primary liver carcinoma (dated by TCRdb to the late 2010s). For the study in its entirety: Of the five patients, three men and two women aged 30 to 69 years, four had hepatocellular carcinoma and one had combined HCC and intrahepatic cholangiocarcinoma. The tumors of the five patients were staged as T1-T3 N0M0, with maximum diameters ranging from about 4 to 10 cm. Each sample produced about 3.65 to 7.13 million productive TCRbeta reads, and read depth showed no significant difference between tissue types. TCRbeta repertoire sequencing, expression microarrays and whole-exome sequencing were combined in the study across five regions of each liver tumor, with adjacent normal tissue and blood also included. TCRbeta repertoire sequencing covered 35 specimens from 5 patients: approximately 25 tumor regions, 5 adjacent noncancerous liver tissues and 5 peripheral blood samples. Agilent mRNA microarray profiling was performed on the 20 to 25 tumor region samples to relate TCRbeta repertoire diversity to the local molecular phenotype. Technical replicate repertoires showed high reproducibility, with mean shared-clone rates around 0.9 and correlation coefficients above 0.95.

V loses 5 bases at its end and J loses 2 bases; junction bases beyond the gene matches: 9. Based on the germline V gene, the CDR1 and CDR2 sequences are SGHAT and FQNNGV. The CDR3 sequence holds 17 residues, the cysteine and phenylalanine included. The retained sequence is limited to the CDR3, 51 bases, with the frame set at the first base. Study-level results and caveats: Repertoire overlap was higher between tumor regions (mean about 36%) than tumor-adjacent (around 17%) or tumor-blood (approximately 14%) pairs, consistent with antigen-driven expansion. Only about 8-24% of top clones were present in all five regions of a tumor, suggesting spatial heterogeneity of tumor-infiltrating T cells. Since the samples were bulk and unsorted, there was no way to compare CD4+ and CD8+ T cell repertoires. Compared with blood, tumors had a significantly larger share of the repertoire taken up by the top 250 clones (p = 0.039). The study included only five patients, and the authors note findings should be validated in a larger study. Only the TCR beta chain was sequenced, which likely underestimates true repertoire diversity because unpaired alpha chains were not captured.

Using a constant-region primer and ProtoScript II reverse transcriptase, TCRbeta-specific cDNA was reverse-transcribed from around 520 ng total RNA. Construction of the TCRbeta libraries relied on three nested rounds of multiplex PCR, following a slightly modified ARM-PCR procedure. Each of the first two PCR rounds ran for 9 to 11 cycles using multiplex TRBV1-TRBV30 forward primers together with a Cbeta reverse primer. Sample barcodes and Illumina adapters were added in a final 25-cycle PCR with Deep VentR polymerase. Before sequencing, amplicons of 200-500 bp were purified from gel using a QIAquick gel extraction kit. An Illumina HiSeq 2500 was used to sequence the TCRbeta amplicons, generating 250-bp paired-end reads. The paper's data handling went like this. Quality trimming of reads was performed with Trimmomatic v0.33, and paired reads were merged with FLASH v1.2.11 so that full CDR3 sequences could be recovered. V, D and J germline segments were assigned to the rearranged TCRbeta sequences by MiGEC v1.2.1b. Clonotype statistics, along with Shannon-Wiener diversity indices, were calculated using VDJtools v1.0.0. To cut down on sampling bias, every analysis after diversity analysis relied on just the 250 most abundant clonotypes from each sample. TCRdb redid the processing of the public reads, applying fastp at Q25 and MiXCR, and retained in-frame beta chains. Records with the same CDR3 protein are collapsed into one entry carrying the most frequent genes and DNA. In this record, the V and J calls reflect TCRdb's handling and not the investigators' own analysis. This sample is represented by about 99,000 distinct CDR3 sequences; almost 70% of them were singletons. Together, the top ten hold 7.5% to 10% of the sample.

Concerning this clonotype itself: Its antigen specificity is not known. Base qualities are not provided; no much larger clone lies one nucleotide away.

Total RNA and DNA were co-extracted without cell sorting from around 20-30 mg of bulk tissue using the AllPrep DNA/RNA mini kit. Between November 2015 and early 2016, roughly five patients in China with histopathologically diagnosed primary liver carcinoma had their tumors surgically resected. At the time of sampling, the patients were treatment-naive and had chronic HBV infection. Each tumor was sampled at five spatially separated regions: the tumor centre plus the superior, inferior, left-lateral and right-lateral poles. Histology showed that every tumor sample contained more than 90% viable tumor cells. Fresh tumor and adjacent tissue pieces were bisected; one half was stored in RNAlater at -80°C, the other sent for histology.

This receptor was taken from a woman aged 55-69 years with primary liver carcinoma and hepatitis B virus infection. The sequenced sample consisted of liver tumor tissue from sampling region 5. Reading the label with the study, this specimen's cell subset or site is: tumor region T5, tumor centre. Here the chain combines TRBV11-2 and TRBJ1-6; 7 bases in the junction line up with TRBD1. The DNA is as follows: TGTGCCAGCAGCCGAAGACAGGGTGTCCCCTATAATTCACCCCTCCACTTT. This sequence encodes CASSRRQGVPYNSPLHF.